Shown below are 23 T cell receptor beta chains from a single sample sequenced in a study of long-term antiretroviral therapy in people with HIV (dated by TCRdb to the early 2020s). The immunoSEQ hsTCRB v3.0 assay was used at survey level resolution for TRB variable region sequencing. TCRdb took over this immuneACCESS table, retaining in-frame rearrangements with V and J assigned. Such tables are incomplete; in checked studies, under half of the missing clones stem from an unresolved V gene, and the remainder is unexplained. Within this sample are 20,000 to 25,000 clones, with under 90% of them counted one time only. Clones ranked in the top ten supply 3% to 4% of the sample. Source: unsorted PBMCs, taken 1.9 years after starting antiretroviral therapy. Every receptor here comes from a woman between 50 and 59 years old with HIV.

In this sample, this clone turned up once. The rearrangement links TRBV6-1 to TRBJ2-7; 8 bases line up with TRBD2. Per the germline V gene, CDR1 is MNHNS and CDR2 is SASEGT. CDR3 length: 14 residues. Trimming at V came to 1 base and at J to 6 bases, leaving 5 bases not matched to a gene. CDR3 in amino acids: CASSEVGRASEQYF. CDR3 DNA: TGTGCCAGCAGTGAAGTCGGGAGGGCGTCCGAGCAGTACTTC.

The V call is TRBV5-4, the J call TRBJ1-1; a weak D match, TRBD1 (5 bases). The germline CDR1 and CDR2 sequences are SGHNT and YYREEE (reference sequence). Trimming stripped 0 bases from V and 5 bases from J, with 8 bases between. The CDR3 is 13 amino acids. The chain's CDR3 is CASSLGGSTEAFF. The CDR3 DNA sequence: TGTGCCAGCAGCTTGGGGGGCAGTACTGAAGCTTTCTTT.

The V call is TRBV30, the J call TRBJ2-7, with D perhaps matching TRBD2 (7 bases). This CDR3 is built from 13 residues. CDR1 is GTSNPN, CDR2 SVGIG, per germline (reference sequence). Trimming stripped 0 bases from V and 6 bases from J, with 12 bases between. The CDR3 protein is CAWSVRGGGEQYF. The CDR3 DNA sequence: TGTGCCTGGAGTGTACGAGGGGGGGGCGAGCAGTACTTC.

The V call is TRBV9, the J call TRBJ2-3, with 12 bases matching TRBD2. CDR3 size: 16 residues. V trimming: 4 bases; J trimming: 2 bases; junction bases outside the gene matches: 5. CDR1 and CDR2 (germline): SGDLS, YYNGEE. The CDR3, as DNA: TGTGCCAGCAGCATCGGGACTAGCGGGTCCACAGATACGCAGTATTTT. Residues: CASSIGTSGSTDTQYF.

The rearrangement links TRBV29-1 to TRBJ1-4; D remains ambiguous. Trimming took 0 bases from V and 6 from J, leaving 2 bases between them. The CDR3 spans 11 residues. Germline CDR1 SQVTM, CDR2 ANQGSEA. As DNA, the CDR3 is TGCAGCGTTGAAGAAGATGAAAAACTGTTTTTT. It yields the protein CSVEEDEKLFF.

This chain links TRBV5-4 with TRBJ1-2; 7 positions match TRBD1. With V trimmed by 4 bases and J by 4 bases, 4 bases remained unmatched. Germline CDR1 reads SGHNT; CDR2 reads YYREEE (reference sequence). The length of the CDR3 is 13 residues. CDR3 residues: CASSKTGTYGYTF. As DNA, the CDR3 is TGTGCCAGCAGCAAGACAGGGACCTATGGCTACACCTTC.

The CDR3 DNA is TGTGCCAGCAGTTCCACGGGTGAAAAACTGTTTTTT. It specifies CASSSTGEKLFF. The V gene is TRBV27, the J gene TRBJ1-4; no firm D call. The CDR3 consists of 12 residues. Per germline, CDR1 MNHEY and CDR2 SMNVEV (reference sequence). V lost 4 bases to trimming and J lost 7 bases, with 7 bases between them.

In DNA, the CDR3 is TGTGCCAGCAGTTACTCGGGAGCTAACTATGGCTACACCTTC. It encodes CASSYSGANYGYTF. The chain has TRBV6-5 and TRBJ1-2, with D unclear. The V end lost 0 bases, the J end lost 0 bases, and 5 bases lay between the germline ends. The CDR3 length is 14 residues. Germline V gene data show CDR1 as MNHEY and CDR2 as SVGAGI.

The rearrangement links TRBV7-6 to TRBJ1-4; D is possibly TRBD1 (6 bases). V lost 5 bases and J 3 bases, leaving 10 bases between the germline ends. CDR1 is SGHVS, CDR2 FNYEAQ, per germline. The CDR3 covers 14 residues. CDR3 coding DNA: TGTGCCAGCAGCGTCAGGGGAGCTAATGAAAAACTGTTTTTT. Protein: CASSVRGANEKLFF. Full variable domain (missing parts from reference TRBV7-6 and TRBJ1-4): GAGVSQSPRYKVTKRGQDVALRCDPISGHVSLYWYRQALGQGPEFLTYFNYEAQQDKSGLPNDRFSAERPEGSISTLTIQRTEQRDSAMYRCASSVRGANEKLFFGSGTQLSVL.

J is TRBJ2-1 and V is TRBV6-5; D possibly corresponds to TRBD1 (6 bases). V dropped 7 bases and J dropped 2 bases, with 15 bases sitting between them. Germline V lookup: CDR1 MNHEY, CDR2 SVGAGI. The CDR3 runs to 15 residues. CDR3 in DNA: TGTGCCAGCACCATTTTCGACAGGACCTACAATGAGCAGTTCTTC. It specifies CASTIFDRTYNEQFF.

The chain recombines TRBV18 with TRBJ1-5, with a weak D call TRBD1 (5 bases). The CDR3 runs 18 residues. Germline V lookup: CDR1 KGHSH, CDR2 LQKENI. V shed 3 bases and J shed 5 bases, with 23 bases lying between them. DNA of the CDR3: TGTGCCAGCTCACCCAACCCCACCACTAGGGACGGAGATCAGCCCCAGCATTTT. Translation gives CASSPNPTTRDGDQPQHF.

The chain couples TRBV4-1 to TRBJ2-4; TRBD2 aligns across 14 bases. V shed 4 bases, J shed 0 bases, and the junction held 5 bases outside the gene matches. The CDR3 is made up of 18 amino acids. The germline CDR1 and CDR2 sequences are MGHRA and YSYEKL. The CDR3 here is CASSPGLAGGIAKNIQYF. The CDR3 DNA reads TGCGCCAGCAGCCCAGGACTAGCGGGGGGTATAGCCAAAAACATTCAGTACTTC.

The chain uses TRBV6-1 and TRBJ1-5; D ambiguous. Germline V gene data show CDR1 as MNHNS and CDR2 as SASEGT. The CDR3 totals 13 residues. Trimming shortened V by 1 base and J by 11 bases, and 12 bases separated the two germline ends. CDR3 sequence (DNA): TGTGCCAGCAGTGAAGGCAGTCCGTCGGCCCAGCATTTT. This gives the protein CASSEGSPSAQHF.

A few counts support this clone. The V call is TRBV19, the J call TRBJ1-3; TRBD1 is a possible D gene (5 bases). Germline loops: CDR1 LNHDA, CDR2 SQIVND (reference sequence). Trimming stripped 3 bases from V and 8 bases from J, with 14 bases between. The CDR3 is made up of 14 amino acids. The CDR3 loop reads CASSMETALDTIYF. CDR3 nucleotide sequence: TGTGCCAGTAGTATGGAGACAGCATTGGACACCATATATTTT. The full variable domain, completed using reference TRBV19 and TRBJ1-3, is DGGITQSPKYLFRKEGQNVTLSCEQNLNHDAMYWYRQDPGQGLRLIYYSQIVNDFQKGDIAEGYSVSREKKESFPLTVTSAQKNPTAFYLCASSMETALDTIYFGEGSWLTVV.

In its sample, this clone was seen once. The chain carries TRBV11-2 and TRBJ2-7; maybe TRBD2 (7 bases). Germline CDR1 is SGHAT and CDR2 is FQNNGV. Trimming took 3 bases from V and 7 from J, leaving 16 bases between them. This CDR3 spans 14 amino acids. The chain's CDR3 is CASSLGGARFEQYF. The CDR3 DNA follows: TGTGCCAGCAGCTTGGGGGGGGCCCGATTTGAGCAGTACTTC.

The chain links TRBV4-3 to TRBJ1-1; the D is unclear. The CDR3 extends over 16 amino acids. Per germline, CDR1 LGHNA and CDR2 YSLEER. The ends were cut back, 4 bases at V and 0 bases at J, with 15 bases in the middle. Written as DNA, the CDR3 is TGCGCCAGCAGCCCCTCCTTCTCGACCATGAACACTGAAGCTTTCTTT. It codes for CASSPSFSTMNTEAFF.

V gene TRBV5-6 combines with J gene TRBJ2-3, with D hard to call. The CDR3 is 13 residues long. Germline assignment: CDR1 SGHDT and CDR2 YYEEEE. The V end was cut by 4 bases, the J end by 4 bases, with 10 bases between. The CDR3 DNA is TGTGCCAGCAGCAGTACGATCGCAGATACGCAGTATTTT. It is translated as CASSSTIADTQYF.

V and J are TRBV28 and TRBJ1-1; no clear D. From germline, CDR1 is MDHEN and CDR2 SYDVKM. The CDR3 runs 13 residues. V was trimmed by 6 bases and J by 6 bases, leaving 14 bases between them. The DNA of the CDR3 is TGTGCCAGCAGCCTCGTTGTTCCCCCTGAAGCTTTCTTT. Its protein is CASSLVVPPEAFF.

The chain joins TRBV9 to TRBJ1-1; D ambiguous. The CDR3 has 14 amino acids. The V end lost 0 bases, the J end lost 2 bases, and 8 bases lay between the germline ends. Germline V lookup: CDR1 SGDLS, CDR2 YYNGEE. CDR3 region: CASSVGSANTEAFF. CDR3 DNA sequence: TGTGCCAGCAGCGTAGGATCAGCTAACACTGAAGCTTTCTTT. Full variable domain (outside the CDR3, taken from reference TRBV9 and TRBJ1-1): DSGVTQTPKHLITATGQRVTLRCSPRSGDLSVYWYQQSLDQGLQFLIQYYNGEERAKGNILERFSAQQFPDLHSELNLSSLELGDSALYFCASSVGSANTEAFFGQGTRLTVV.

The CDR3 coding sequence is TGTGCCAGCAGCCCGGGACAGGGTAGCAATCAGCCCCAGCATTTT. It codes for CASSPGQGSNQPQHF. The J gene is TRBJ1-5, the V gene TRBV5-5; 9 bases fit TRBD1. Germline CDR1 is SGHKS and CDR2 is YYEKEE (reference sequence). V lost 4 bases and J lost 0; bases outside the gene matches: 2. The CDR3 totals 15 residues.

The rearrangement uses TRBV5-1 and TRBJ2-3; 10 bases agree with TRBD1. After removal of 7 bases from V and 7 bases from J, the junction contained 6 bases not matched to a gene. Germline loops: CDR1 SGHRS, CDR2 YFSETQ. This CDR3 is 13 amino acids long. The CDR3 region is CASSDRGTNTQYF. The CDR3 nucleotides are TGCGCCAGCTCGGACAGGGGGACCAATACGCAGTATTTT.

This clone was observed once. V gene TRBV25-1 combines with J gene TRBJ2-3; no reliable D call. This CDR3 spans 14 amino acids. Germline V gives CDR1 MGHDK, CDR2 SYGVNS. V was clipped by 0 bases and J by 0 bases, with 4 bases between them. The DNA of the CDR3 is TGTGCCAGCAGTGAATATCAAAGCACAGATACGCAGTATTTT. This encodes CASSEYQSTDTQYF.

V usage is TRBV4-3 and J usage is TRBJ1-6; D not resolved. Germline CDR1 LGHNA, CDR2 YSLEER. V lost 0 bases, J lost 0 bases, and 9 bases lay in between. The CDR3 is 17 residues long. The DNA for the CDR3 is TGCGCCAGCAGCCAAGATCCCACGAGCTCCTATAATTCACCCCTCCACTTT. Its protein is CASSQDPTSSYNSPLHF.